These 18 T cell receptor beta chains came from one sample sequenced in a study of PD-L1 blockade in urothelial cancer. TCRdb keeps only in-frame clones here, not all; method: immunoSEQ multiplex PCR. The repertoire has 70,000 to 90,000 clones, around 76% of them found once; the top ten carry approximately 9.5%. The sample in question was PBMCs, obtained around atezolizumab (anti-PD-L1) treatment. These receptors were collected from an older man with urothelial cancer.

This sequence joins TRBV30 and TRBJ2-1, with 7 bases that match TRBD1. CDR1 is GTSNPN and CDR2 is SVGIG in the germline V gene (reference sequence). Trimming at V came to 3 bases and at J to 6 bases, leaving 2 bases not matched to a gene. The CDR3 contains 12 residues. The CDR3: CAWRSGGNEQFF. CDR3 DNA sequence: TGTGCCTGGAGGTCAGGGGGCAATGAGCAGTTCTTC. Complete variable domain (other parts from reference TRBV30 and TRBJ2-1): SQTIHQWPATLVQPVGSPLSLECTVEGTSNPNLYWYRQAAGRGLQLLFYSVGIGQISSEVPQNLSASRPQDRQFILSSKKLLLSDSGFYLCAWRSGGNEQFFGPGTRLTVL.

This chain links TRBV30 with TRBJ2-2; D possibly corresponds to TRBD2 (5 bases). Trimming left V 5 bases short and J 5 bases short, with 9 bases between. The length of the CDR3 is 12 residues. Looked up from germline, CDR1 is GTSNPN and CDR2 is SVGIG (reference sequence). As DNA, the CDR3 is TGTGCCTGGGGGAGATCGACCGGGGAGCTGTTTTTT. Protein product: CAWGRSTGELFF.

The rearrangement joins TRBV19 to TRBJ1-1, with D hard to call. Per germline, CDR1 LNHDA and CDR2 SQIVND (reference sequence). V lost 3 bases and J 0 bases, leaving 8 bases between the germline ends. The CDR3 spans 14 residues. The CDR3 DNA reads TGTGCCAGTAGTATGCGGGAGATGAACACTGAAGCTTTCTTT. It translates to CASSMREMNTEAFF.

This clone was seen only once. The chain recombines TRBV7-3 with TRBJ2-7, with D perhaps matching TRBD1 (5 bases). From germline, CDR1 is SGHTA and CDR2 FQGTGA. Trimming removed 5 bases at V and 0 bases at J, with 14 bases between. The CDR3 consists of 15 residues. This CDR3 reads CASSPEAGPSYEQYF. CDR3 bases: TGTGCCAGCAGCCCCGAGGCAGGGCCCTCCTACGAGCAGTACTTC.

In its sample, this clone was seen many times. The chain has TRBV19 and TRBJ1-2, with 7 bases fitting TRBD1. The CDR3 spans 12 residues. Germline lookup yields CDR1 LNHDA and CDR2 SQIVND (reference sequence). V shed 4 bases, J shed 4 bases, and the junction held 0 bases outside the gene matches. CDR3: CASSTGGYGYTF. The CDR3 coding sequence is TGTGCCAGTAGTACAGGGGGCTATGGCTACACCTTC.

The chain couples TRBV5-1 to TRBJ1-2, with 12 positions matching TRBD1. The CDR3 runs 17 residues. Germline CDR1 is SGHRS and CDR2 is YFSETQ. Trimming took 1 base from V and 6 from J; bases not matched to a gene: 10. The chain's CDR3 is CASSLQGTGGSKDGYTF. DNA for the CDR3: TGCGCCAGCAGCTTGCAGGGGACAGGGGGCTCAAAAGATGGCTACACCTTC.

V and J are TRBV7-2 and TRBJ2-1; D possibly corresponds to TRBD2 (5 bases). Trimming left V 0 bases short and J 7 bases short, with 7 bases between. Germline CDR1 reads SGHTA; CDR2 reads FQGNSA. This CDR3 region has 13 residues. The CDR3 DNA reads TGTGCCAGCAGCTTAGCGGAGGTTAATGAGCAGTTCTTC. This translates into CASSLAEVNEQFF.

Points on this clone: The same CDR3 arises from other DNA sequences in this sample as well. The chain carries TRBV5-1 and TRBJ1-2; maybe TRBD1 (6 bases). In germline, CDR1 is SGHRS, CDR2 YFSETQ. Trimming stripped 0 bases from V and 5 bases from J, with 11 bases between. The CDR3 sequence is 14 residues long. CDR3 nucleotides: TGCGCCAGCAGCTTGGAACAGGGAGGGTATGGCTACACCTTC. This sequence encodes CASSLEQGGYGYTF.

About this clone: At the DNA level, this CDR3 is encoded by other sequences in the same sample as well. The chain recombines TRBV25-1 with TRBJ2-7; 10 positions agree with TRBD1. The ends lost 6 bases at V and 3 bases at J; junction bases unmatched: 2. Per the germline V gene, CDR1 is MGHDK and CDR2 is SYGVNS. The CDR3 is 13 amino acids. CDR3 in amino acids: CASRTGGSYEQYF. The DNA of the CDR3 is TGTGCCAGCAGGACAGGGGGCAGCTACGAGCAGTACTTC.

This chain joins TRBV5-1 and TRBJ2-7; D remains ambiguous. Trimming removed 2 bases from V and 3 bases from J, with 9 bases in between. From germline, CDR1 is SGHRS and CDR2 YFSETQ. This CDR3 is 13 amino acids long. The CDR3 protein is CASSFNSGYEQYF. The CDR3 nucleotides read TGCGCCAGCAGCTTTAATTCAGGCTACGAGCAGTACTTC. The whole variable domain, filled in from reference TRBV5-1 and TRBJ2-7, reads KAGVTQTPRYLIKTRGQQVTLSCSPISGHRSVSWYQQTPGQGLQFLFEYFSETQRNKGNFPGRFSGRQFSNSRSEMNVSTLELGDSALYLCASSFNSGYEQYFGPGTRLTVT.

The CDR3 protein is CASSQQSGTGRQPQHF. The CDR3 DNA follows: TGTGCCAGCAGCCAGCAATCCGGGACAGGGCGTCAGCCCCAGCATTTT. The chain recombines TRBV5-5 with TRBJ1-5; 9 positions match TRBD1. The CDR3 is 16 residues long. J gave up 6 bases and V 4 bases, and 11 bases lay outside the gene matches. Germline loops: CDR1 SGHKS, CDR2 YYEKEE (reference sequence).

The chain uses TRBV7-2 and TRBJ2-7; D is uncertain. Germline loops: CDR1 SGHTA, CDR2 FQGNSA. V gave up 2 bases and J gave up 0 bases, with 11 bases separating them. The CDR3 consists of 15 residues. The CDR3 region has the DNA TGTGCCAGCAGCTTAAGCCTGTCGAGCTCCTACGAGCAGTACTTC. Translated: CASSLSLSSSYEQYF.

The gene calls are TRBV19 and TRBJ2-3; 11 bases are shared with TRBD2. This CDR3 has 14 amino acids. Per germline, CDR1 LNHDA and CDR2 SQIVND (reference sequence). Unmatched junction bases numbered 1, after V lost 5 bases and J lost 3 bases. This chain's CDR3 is CASSLAGGTDTQYF. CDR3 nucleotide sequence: TGTGCCAGTAGTCTAGCGGGAGGAACAGATACGCAGTATTTT.

CDR3 sequence (DNA): TGTGCCGTTCGGCCTAGCGGGAGCGTCACCGGGGAGCTGTTTTTT. This codes for CAVRPSGSVTGELFF. The V and J genes are TRBV19 and TRBJ2-2; 10 bases match TRBD2. The CDR3 sequence is 15 residues long. The V and J ends lost 11 bases and 4 bases, in that order; junction bases with no gene match: 10. From germline, CDR1 is LNHDA and CDR2 SQIVND (reference sequence).

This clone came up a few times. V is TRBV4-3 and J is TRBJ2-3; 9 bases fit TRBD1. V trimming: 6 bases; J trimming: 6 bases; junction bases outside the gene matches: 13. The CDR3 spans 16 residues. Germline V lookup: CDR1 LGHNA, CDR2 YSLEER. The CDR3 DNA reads TGCGCCAGCAGTCGGGGCGGGACAGGGCTGCTGGATACGCAGTATTTT. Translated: CASSRGGTGLLDTQYF.

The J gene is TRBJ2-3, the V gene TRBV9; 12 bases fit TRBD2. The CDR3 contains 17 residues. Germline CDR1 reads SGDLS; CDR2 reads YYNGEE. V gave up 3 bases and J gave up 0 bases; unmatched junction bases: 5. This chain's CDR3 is CASSGRTSGVSTDTQYF. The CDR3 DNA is TGTGCCAGCAGCGGACGGACTAGCGGGGTTAGCACAGATACGCAGTATTTT.

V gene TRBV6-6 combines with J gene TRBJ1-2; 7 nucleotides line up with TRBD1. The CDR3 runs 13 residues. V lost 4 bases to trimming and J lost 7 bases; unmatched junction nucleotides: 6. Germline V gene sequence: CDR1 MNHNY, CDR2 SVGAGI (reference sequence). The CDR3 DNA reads TGTGCCAGCAGTTCGACAGGGTTCAGTGGCTACACCTTC. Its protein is CASSSTGFSGYTF.

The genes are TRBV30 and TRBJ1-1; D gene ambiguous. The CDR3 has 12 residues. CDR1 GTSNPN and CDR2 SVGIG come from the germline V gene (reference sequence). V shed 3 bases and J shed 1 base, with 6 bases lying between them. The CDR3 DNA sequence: TGTGCCTGGAGGCAGGCGAACACTGAAGCTTTCTTT. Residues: CAWRQANTEAFF.